The 8 T cell receptor beta chains reported below all come from one sample, sequenced in a study of T cell changes during pregnancy in multiple sclerosis. The data were produced by immunoSEQ multiplex PCR, yet TCRdb's version contains in-frame clones alone and is incomplete. This table has 45,000 to 60,000 clones, around 92% appearing once. Sequenced material: CD4+ T cells from peripheral blood mononuclear cells, taken in the third trimester of pregnancy. These receptor sequences come from a female donor with multiple sclerosis, enrolled in a pregnancy study.

The CDR3 region has the DNA TGTGCCAGCAGCCAAGAGGCCGGGATCTACAATGAGCAGTTCTTC. Protein product: CASSQEAGIYNEQFF. The V and J genes are TRBV4-2 and TRBJ2-1; TRBD2 might be the D (5 bases). Trimming shortened V by 0 bases and J by 3 bases, and 9 bases separated the two germline ends. The CDR3 sequence is 15 residues long. Germline V CDR1 and CDR2: LGHNA, YNFKEQ.

This chain connects TRBV10-3 to TRBJ1-2; D remains unclear. Deletions cut 2 bases from V and 0 bases from J, with 4 bases between. There are 13 residues in the CDR3. Germline assignment: CDR1 ENHRY and CDR2 SYGVKD. The CDR3 region has the DNA TGTGCCATCAGTGAGACGGCTAACTATGGCTACACCTTC. Its protein is CAISETANYGYTF.

The rearrangement joins TRBV4-2 to TRBJ1-1; D not resolved. The CDR3 spans 14 residues. V was pared by 5 bases and J by 4 bases, with 14 bases between. Germline CDR1 reads LGHNA; CDR2 reads YNFKEQ. In DNA form, the CDR3 reads TGTGCCAGCAGCTTGCGGGGTGGGCCCACTGAAGCTTTCTTT. Amino acids: CASSLRGGPTEAFF.

This chain links TRBV5-8 with TRBJ2-5; 9 nucleotides match TRBD1. Trimming cost V 4 bases and J 6 bases; bases outside gene matches: 10. Germline V lookup: CDR1 SGHTS, CDR2 YDEGEE. This CDR3 has 15 residues. The CDR3 is CASSRHGTGQKTQYF. CDR3 nucleotides: TGTGCCAGCAGCCGACACGGGACAGGGCAGAAGACCCAGTACTTC.

The chain joins TRBV7-9 to TRBJ1-4; TRBD1 agrees at 7 bases. After removal of 4 bases from V and 6 bases from J, the junction contained 2 bases not matched to a gene. The CDR3 covers 13 residues. Germline CDR1 reads SEHNR; CDR2 reads FQNEAQ (reference sequence). The CDR3 loop is CASSSDRDEKLFF. The CDR3 bases are TGTGCCAGCAGCTCTGACAGGGATGAAAAACTGTTTTTT.

This chain uses TRBV27 with TRBJ1-2, with 9 bases aligning to TRBD1. Germline V CDR1 and CDR2: MNHEY, SMNVEV (reference sequence). The trim removed 6 bases at V and 8 bases at J, leaving 13 bases unmatched. The CDR3 totals 15 residues. The CDR3 coding sequence is TGTGCCAGCAGATACACATTACAGGGGGCTAGGGGCTACACCTTC. This sequence encodes CASRYTLQGARGYTF.

The chain is built from TRBV11-2 and TRBJ2-7; possibly TRBD1 for D (6 bases). Looked up from germline, CDR1 is SGHAT and CDR2 is FQNNGV. The V and J ends lost 5 bases and 0 bases respectively, with 14 bases between them. This CDR3 comprises 15 residues. The CDR3 reads CASSAQEDSSYEQYF. CDR3 DNA sequence: TGTGCCAGCAGCGCCCAAGAGGACAGCTCCTACGAGCAGTACTTC.

This chain uses TRBV4-2 with TRBJ2-7; 7 bases map to TRBD1. V lost 1 base to trimming and J lost 6 bases; unmatched junction nucleotides: 18. Per germline, CDR1 LGHNA and CDR2 YNFKEQ. The CDR3 has 18 amino acids. The DNA of the CDR3 is TGTGCCAGCAGCCAAGGGTTCCCGGGACAGCGACTTCTACGCGAGCAGTACTTC. Protein: CASSQGFPGQRLLREQYF.